Described below is a single TCR beta chain sequence and its context. This CDR3 has 15 residues. Losses at the gene ends were 4 bases for V and 0 bases for J; bases not matched to a gene: 3. CDR1 is SGHTA and CDR2 is FQGNSA in the germline V gene. The data derive from a study of blood T cell repertoires in COVID-19. In the study overall: Some COVID-19 samples were acute and others convalescent; all came from the United States, Italy and Spain. PBMCs, B-cell-depleted T cells, or T cells were the source of the cDNA or gDNA that made up the material.

As originally analysed: Reference gene primer amplification yielded estimated nucleated cell counts. Assay: immunoSEQ multiplex PCR; the TCRdb copy retains only in-frame clones and omits some. V, J and clone size are those of that table, while D and trimming were read from the DNA. The data show approximately 280,000 clones, about nine tenths seen once. The chain is built from TRBV7-2 and TRBJ1-5, with 7 bases aligning to TRBD1. The sequence came from a woman aged 60 to 75 with acute or convalescent COVID-19. Sequencing was performed on peripheral blood. This CDR3 reads CASSSYRGSNQPQHF. The CDR3 DNA is TGTGCCAGCAGCTCCTACAGGGGTAGCAATCAGCCCCAGCATTTT.